The rows below give T cell receptor beta chains drawn from one sample of a study of graft-versus-host responses after intestinal transplantation. Their cognate antigens are unknown. The protocol was immunoSEQ multiplex PCR, while the TCRdb copy is restricted to in-frame clones and leaves out a portion. The sample lists 90,000 to 150,000 clones, 85% to 95% occurring once. The specimen was unstimulated CD8+ T cells sorted from spleen or lymph node cells, collected before intestinal transplant. The source is a human donor who received an intestinal transplant. Both conserved end residues are part of each CDR3. The D gene is left open where the match is weak. Expanded clones get a size class; other rows say once, few or many, or leave the size out.

TRBV28	TRBD1	TRBJ2-5	.	CASSLGGQAIVTPSQETQYF	TGTGCCAGCAGTTTAGGGGGACAGGCCATCGTGACTCCCTCCCAAGAGACCCAGTACTTC
TRBV29-1	.	TRBJ2-7	.	CSALDGSYEQYF	TGCAGCGCATTGGACGGGTCCTACGAGCAGTACTTC
TRBV2	TRBD2	TRBJ2-7	.	CASSERTRELEEQYF	TGTGCCAGCAGTGAACGGACTAGAGAGTTGGAAGAGCAGTACTTC
TRBV7-3	TRBD1	TRBJ2-5	.	CASSVDGTAFGETQYF	TGTGCCAGCAGCGTCGACGGGACAGCTTTTGGGGAGACCCAGTACTTC
TRBV9	.	TRBJ2-1	.	CASSVSGISYNEQFF	TGTGCCAGCAGCGTTAGCGGAATCTCCTACAATGAGCAGTTCTTC
TRBV19	.	TRBJ1-2	.	CASSMWGGPYGYTF	TGTGCCAGTAGTATGTGGGGGGGACCCTATGGCTACACCTTC
TRBV15	.	TRBJ2-2	.	CATSRDSHSLNTGELFF	TGTGCCACCAGCAGGGATTCACACAGCCTGAACACCGGGGAGCTGTTTTTT
TRBV7-9	.	TRBJ1-1	.	CASSQVGGERNTEAFF	TGTGCCAGCAGCCAGGTGGGGGGCGAAAGGAACACTGAAGCTTTCTTT
TRBV7-2	.	TRBJ2-1	.	CASSFIDLGINEQFF	TGTGCCAGCAGCTTTATCGACCTAGGGATCAATGAGCAGTTCTTC
TRBV19	TRBD2	TRBJ2-1	.	CATKGASGTPHEQFF	TGTGCCACCAAAGGGGCTAGCGGGACCCCCCATGAGCAGTTCTTC
TRBV15	.	TRBJ2-2	few	CATSSRGGGGELFF	TGTGCCACCAGCAGCAGAGGGGGAGGCGGGGAGCTGTTTTTT
TRBV7-9	TRBD2	TRBJ2-7	once	CASSLPTSGPSYEQYF	TGTGCCAGCAGCTTACCCACTAGCGGGCCCTCCTACGAGCAGTACTTC
TRBV30	.	TRBJ1-1	.	CAWSWKMNTEAFF	TGTGCCTGGAGCTGGAAGATGAACACTGAAGCTTTCTTT
TRBV2	.	TRBJ2-7	few	CASSDPYEQYF	TGTGCCAGCAGTGACCCCTACGAGCAGTACTTC
TRBV4-2	.	TRBJ2-5	.	CASSQPGRSETQYF	TGTGCCAGCAGCCAACCGGGAAGGTCGGAGACCCAGTACTTC
TRBV9	.	TRBJ1-1	.	CASSVPDGNEAFF	TGTGCCAGCAGCGTACCTGACGGCAATGAAGCTTTCTTT
TRBV6-5	.	TRBJ2-7	once	CASGSGDSYEQYF	TGTGCCAGCGGGTCAGGGGATTCCTACGAGCAGTACTTC
TRBV27	.	TRBJ1-1	.	CASSLSWGAEAFF	TGTGCCAGCAGTCTTTCATGGGGGGCTGAAGCTTTCTTT
TRBV4-1	.	TRBJ2-5	.	CASSQIAPGEKETQYF	TGCGCCAGCAGCCAAATAGCTCCCGGGGAGAAAGAGACCCAGTACTTC
TRBV11-2	TRBD1	TRBJ2-7	.	CASSLRIIDRAYYEQYF	TGTGCCAGCAGCTTGCGAATAATAGACAGGGCTTACTACGAGCAGTACTTC
TRBV7-8	.	TRBJ2-7	.	CASSLGAGYEQYF	TGTGCCAGCAGCTTAGGGGCGGGTTACGAGCAGTACTTC
TRBV9	.	TRBJ2-7	.	CASSVAEGGNYEQYF	TGTGCCAGCAGCGTAGCAGAGGGGGGCAACTACGAGCAGTACTTC
TRBV27	TRBD1	TRBJ1-3	.	CASRFLPGQGRNTIYF	TGTGCCAGCAGGTTCCTCCCGGGACAGGGAAGAAACACCATATATTTT
TRBV29-1	TRBD1	TRBJ2-7	.	CSVDRQGSYEQYF	TGCAGCGTTGATCGACAGGGTTCCTACGAGCAGTACTTC
TRBV13	.	TRBJ1-3	once	CASSFLRQAGISGNTIYF	TGTGCCAGCAGCTTCCTCCGACAGGCCGGAATCTCTGGAAACACCATATATTTT
TRBV14	.	TRBJ2-7	.	CASSPRRDEQYF	TGTGCCAGCAGCCCTAGGAGGGACGAGCAGTACTTC
TRBV5-6	.	TRBJ1-5	.	CASSLGTQPQHF	TGTGCCAGCAGCTTAGGGACTCAGCCCCAGCATTTT
TRBV6-6	.	TRBJ1-2	.	CASSYSWQEYGYTF	TGTGCCAGCAGTTACTCGTGGCAGGAGTATGGCTACACCTTC
TRBV5-1	TRBD1	TRBJ2-1	.	CASSLSWGTGYNEQFF	TGCGCCAGCAGCCTTTCTTGGGGGACAGGTTACAATGAGCAGTTCTTC
TRBV27	TRBD2	TRBJ2-1	once	CASKTSSGTFYNEQFF	TGTGCCAGCAAAACTTCAAGCGGGACCTTTTACAATGAGCAGTTCTTC
TRBV16	TRBD1	TRBJ1-5	once	CASSHLQGASGNQPQHF	TGTGCCAGCAGCCACCTTCAGGGGGCATCGGGCAATCAGCCCCAGCATTTT
TRBV25-1	TRBD1	TRBJ1-6	.	CASSPIQGASPLHF	TGTGCCAGCAGTCCCATACAGGGGGCTTCACCCCTCCACTTT
TRBV13	.	TRBJ2-1	once	CASSRGWGQFF	TGTGCCAGCAGCCGGGGTTGGGGGCAGTTCTTC
TRBV4-2	.	TRBJ2-6	.	CASSQDVQGAGANVLTF	TGTGCCAGCAGCCAAGATGTACAGGGTGCTGGGGCCAACGTCCTGACTTTC
TRBV4-3	TRBD1	TRBJ1-2	.	CASSQAGTAYGYTF	TGCGCCAGCAGCCAAGCCGGGACAGCCTATGGCTACACCTTC
TRBV28	.	TRBJ2-5	.	CASSLGSRGLGETQYF	TGTGCCAGCAGTCTAGGCTCCCGGGGCCTAGGGGAGACCCAGTACTTC
TRBV5-4	TRBD1	TRBJ2-7	.	CASSLVKDRAGEQYF	TGTGCCAGCAGCTTGGTAAAGGACAGGGCTGGCGAGCAGTACTTC
TRBV11-2	.	TRBJ2-5	once	CASSLGGGQETQYF	TGTGCCAGCAGCTTAGGAGGTGGGCAAGAGACCCAGTACTTC
TRBV30	.	TRBJ1-1	.	CAWSPLVRRNTEAFF	TGTGCCTGGAGCCCGTTGGTGAGGAGGAACACTGAAGCTTTCTTT
TRBV28	.	TRBJ1-2	.	CASSRDRPNYGYTF	TGTGCCAGCAGCCGAGACAGGCCTAACTATGGCTACACCTTC
TRBV4-1	.	TRBJ2-3	once	CASSQDLGTQYF	TGCGCCAGCAGCCAAGACTTAGGTACGCAGTATTTT
TRBV11-2	.	TRBJ2-1	.	CASSPDRYNEQFF	TGTGCCAGCAGCCCCGACAGGTACAATGAGCAGTTCTTC
TRBV7-9	TRBD1	TRBJ1-1	.	CASSLDRGTEAFF	TGTGCCAGCAGCCTCGACAGGGGGACTGAAGCTTTCTTT
TRBV6-1	.	TRBJ1-1	.	CASSELGQNTEAFF	TGTGCCAGCAGTGAACTTGGCCAAAACACTGAAGCTTTCTTT
TRBV6-5	.	TRBJ2-5	.	CASSYSGGLGETQYF	TGTGCCAGCAGTTACTCGGGGGGGCTGGGGGAGACCCAGTACTTC
TRBV28	TRBD1	TRBJ1-5	.	CASNNPGTGPDNQPQHF	TGTGCCAGCAATAATCCCGGGACAGGGCCCGATAATCAGCCCCAGCATTTT
TRBV13	.	TRBJ2-7	.	CASSSTTAGGSYEQYF	TGTGCCAGCAGCTCGACCACAGCCGGGGGTTCCTACGAGCAGTACTTC
TRBV4-1	TRBD1	TRBJ2-7	.	CASSLNRGDRAPYEQYF	TGCGCCAGCAGCCTGAACCGGGGGGACAGGGCACCCTACGAGCAGTACTTC
TRBV19	.	TRBJ1-5	.	CASSIGGRARGQPQHF	TGTGCCAGTAGTATAGGTGGCAGGGCGAGGGGTCAGCCCCAGCATTTT
TRBV6-5	TRBD1	TRBJ1-5	once	CASSYSAGGFNQPQHF	TGTGCCAGCAGTTACTCGGCAGGGGGTTTCAATCAGCCCCAGCATTTT
TRBV9	.	TRBJ1-3	.	CASSPGSGNTIYF	TGTGCCAGCAGCCCAGGATCTGGAAACACCATATATTTT
TRBV6-5	TRBD2	TRBJ2-5	.	CASSSTAGGGQETQYF	TGTGCCAGCAGTTCCACAGCGGGAGGGGGCCAAGAGACCCAGTACTTC